This T cell receptor beta chain stems from a study of T cell clonotyping in hematopoietic cell transplantation. Whole-study context: Recipients' pretransplant samples followed cytoreduction.

TCRdb's table, derived via immunoSEQ multiplex PCR, lists solely in-frame clones and lacks some. The sample records approximately 44,000 clones, 85% being singletons. Documented time point: recipient sample about 28 days before transplant, after cytoreduction. Recipients were bled about 28 days pretransplant and at posttransplant days 30, 100, 180. Remarks on this clone: The antigen remains unidentified.

Regarding the study as a whole: Higher Inverse Simpson Index values in graft donor and pretransplant recipient predicted broader posttransplant TCR diversity. After transplant, recipient diversity fell while pathologically expanded clonotypes grew through day 180.

V gave up 4 bases and J gave up 5 bases, with 10 bases separating them. CDR3 length: 12 residues. Per germline, CDR1 SGHRS and CDR2 YFSETQ. The source was peripheral blood mononuclear cells, collected before stem cell transplant. J is TRBJ2-7 and V is TRBV5-1, with D hard to call. This TCR derives from a man in his sixties with acute myeloid leukemia. Some clones in this sample may be carry-over from other donors' samples. CDR3 sequence reads: CASSPTSHEQYF. In nucleotides, the CDR3 is TGCGCCAGCAGCCCCACGTCCCACGAGCAGTACTTC.